The 31 T cell receptor beta chains given below trace back to one sample, sequenced in a study of Graves' ophthalmopathy and Graves' hyperthyroidism. The study amplified TCR beta CDR3 regions using RNA transcripts. RT-PCR was first run with HTBI primers, then multiplex PCR in a second round. TCRdb re-called the multiplex PCR reads with MiXCR, one entry per CDR3 protein. Of around 1.1 million distinct CDR3 sequences detected, less than 45% appear once; the ten largest clones hold more than 9.5%. Sample: peripheral blood or thyroid tissue (not recorded which). The source is an adult man with Graves' hyperthyroidism.

This clonotype came up many times. This chain joins TRBV2 and TRBJ2-7; D perhaps matches TRBD2 (6 bases). V was shortened by 8 bases and J by 6 bases, with 11 bases between the two germline ends. The germline V gene encodes CDR1 SNHLY and CDR2 FYNNEI. The CDR3 spans 11 residues. The CDR3 DNA sequence: TGTGCCAGCCGGGACTCGGGCGAGCAGTACTTC. The encoded protein is CASRDSGEQYF. The full variable domain, its missing parts supplied by reference TRBV2 and TRBJ2-7, is EPEVTQTPSHQVTQMGQEVILRCVPISNHLYFYWYRQILGQKVEFLVSFYNNEISEKSEIFDDQFSVERPDGSNFTLKIRSTKLEDSAMYFCASRDSGEQYFGPGTRLTVT.

V and J are TRBV12-3 or TRBV12-4 and TRBJ2-7; D uncertain. The CDR3 loop spans 13 amino acids. Trimming left V 3 bases short and J 7 bases short, with 13 bases between. CDR3 amino acids: CASSFRIFREQYF. The CDR3 coding sequence is TGTGCCAGCAGTTTCCGGATATTTAGGGAGCAGTACTTC.

In this sample, this clonotype turned up a few times. The chain joins TRBV7-8 to TRBJ2-2; no reliable D call. The CDR3 is made up of 16 amino acids. Germline-derived CDR1 and CDR2 are SGHVS and FQNEAQ. The germline V and J ends were trimmed by 4 bases and 4 bases, with 16 bases remaining between them. CDR3 sequence (DNA): TGTGCCAGCAGCTATCGGTTGAAACTTAGCACCGGGGAGCTGTTTTTT. Its protein product is CASSYRLKLSTGELFF.

The J gene is TRBJ1-1, the V gene TRBV30; D is uncertain. CDR1 is GTSNPN and CDR2 is SVGIG in the germline V gene (reference sequence). The CDR3 sequence is 14 residues long. Trimming left V 1 base short and J 1 base short, with 10 bases between. This chain's CDR3 is CAWSEATKNTEAFF. As DNA, the CDR3 is TGTGCCTGGAGTGAGGCCACGAAGAACACTGAAGCTTTCTTT.

This clonotype was found a few times. This chain uses TRBV12-3 or TRBV12-4 with TRBJ1-1; D uncertain. The CDR3 is 14 amino acids. Trimming left V 0 bases short and J 8 bases short, with 13 bases between. CDR3 DNA sequence: TGTGCCAGCAGTTTAGCGCGCCGTACGGTGGAAGCTTTCTTT. Its protein product is CASSLARRTVEAFF.

This clonotype showed up just a few times. The chain couples TRBV6-5 to TRBJ2-2; D remains ambiguous. The CDR3 covers 15 residues. Trimming shortened V by 2 bases and J by 1 base, and 8 bases separated the two germline ends. Germline V lookup: CDR1 MNHEY, CDR2 SVGAGI. CDR3 sequence reads: CASSYHIRNTGELFF. As DNA, the CDR3 is TGTGCCAGCAGTTACCACATACGGAACACCGGGGAGCTGTTTTTT.

The V call is TRBV11-3, the J call TRBJ2-7; D remains ambiguous. Germline V gene data show CDR1 as SGHNT and CDR2 as YENEEA. The V end lost 3 bases, the J end lost 3 bases, and 9 bases lay between the germline ends. CDR3 size: 13 residues. CDR3 in amino acids: CASSLSQDYEQYF. In nucleotides, the CDR3 is TGTGCCAGCAGCTTGAGTCAGGACTACGAGCAGTACTTC.

Comments on this clonotype: A much more abundant neighbour one base away suggests this may be a read error. This chain uses TRBV20-1 with TRBJ1-1, with a possible D match to TRBD1 (5 bases). This CDR3 has 13 residues. From germline, CDR1 is DFQATT and CDR2 SNEGSKA (reference sequence). Here the CDR3 reads CSAGDKEDIEAFF. As DNA, the CDR3 is TGCAGTGCTGGAGATAAGGAGGACATTGAAGCTTTCTTT.

In its sample, this clonotype was seen many times. The chain joins TRBV20-1 to TRBJ1-5; D remains ambiguous. Germline values: CDR1 DFQATT, CDR2 SNEGSKA (reference sequence). The germline V and J ends were trimmed by 0 bases and 4 bases, with 13 bases remaining between them. The CDR3 has 15 residues. CDR3 DNA sequence: TGCAGTGCTAGAGATCCCCGGCAGAGAAATCAGCCCCAGCATTTT. This gives the protein CSARDPRQRNQPQHF.

This clonotype was counted ten times or more. V and J are TRBV7-2 and TRBJ1-6; TRBD1 matches at 8 bases. Unmatched junction bases numbered 6, after V lost 5 bases and J lost 9 bases. This CDR3 contains 14 residues. Germline V gene data show CDR1 as SGHTA and CDR2 as FQGNSA. CDR3 sequence reads: CASSQQGGSSPLHF. CDR3 DNA: TGTGCCAGCAGCCAACAGGGGGGAAGTTCACCCCTCCACTTT.

This clonotype was observed a handful of times. The chain recombines TRBV12-3 or TRBV12-4 with TRBJ2-2; D uncertain. V lost 9 bases, J lost 3 bases, and 17 bases lay in between. This CDR3 spans 15 amino acids. The CDR3 region has the DNA TGTGCCAGTGACCCAGCGAGGAGCCACACCGGGGAGCTGTTTTTT. It encodes CASDPARSHTGELFF.

At least ten counts were recorded for this clonotype. The chain carries TRBV12-3 or TRBV12-4 and TRBJ1-1; D gene unclear. The V gene lost 3 bases and the J gene lost 0 bases, with 14 bases spanning the gap. CDR3 length: 16 residues. The CDR3 coding sequence is TGTGCCAGCAGTTTGGACTCATGGTCCATGAACACTGAAGCTTTCTTT. It yields the protein CASSLDSWSMNTEAFF.

A few counts support this clonotype. The DNA of the CDR3 is TGCAGCTCTGACGGGGGTTCGTTTACCTACGAGCAGTACTTC. As protein: CSSDGGSFTYEQYF. The rearrangement joins TRBV29-1 to TRBJ2-7; maybe TRBD2 (6 bases). The V gene lost 8 bases and the J gene lost 2 bases, with 19 bases spanning the gap. This CDR3 region has 14 residues. Germline CDR1 and CDR2: SQVTM and ANQGSEA.

This chain joins TRBV5-6 and TRBJ2-5, with 8 bases that match TRBD1. This CDR3 is 16 amino acids long. Germline-derived CDR1 and CDR2 are SGHDT and YYEEEE. J was trimmed by 0 bases and V by 4 bases; bases with no gene match: 8. In DNA form, the CDR3 reads TGTGCCAGCAGCACCCGACAGGGGAGCTACCAAGAGACCCAGTACTTC. Translation gives CASSTRQGSYQETQYF.

The J gene is TRBJ2-6, the V gene TRBV13, with D uncertain. The CDR3 runs 15 residues. Trimming stripped 2 bases from V and 1 base from J, with 6 bases between. Per the germline V gene, CDR1 is PRHDT and CDR2 is FYEKMQ (reference sequence). CDR3 sequence reads: CASSLFLSGANVLTF. CDR3 coding DNA: TGTGCCAGCAGCTTATTCCTATCTGGGGCCAACGTCCTGACTTTC.

CDR3 sequence reads: CASSLPHLSLDSEQYF. The DNA of the CDR3 is TGTGCCAGCAGCTTACCCCACCTGAGTCTGGATTCCGAGCAGTACTTC. This rearrangement joins TRBV7-9 to TRBJ2-7; D unresolved. V was trimmed by 2 bases and J by 6 bases, leaving 20 bases between them. CDR3 size: 16 residues. Germline lookup yields CDR1 SEHNR and CDR2 FQNEAQ (reference sequence).

This chain links TRBV2 with TRBJ1-1; 7 bases are shared with TRBD1. CDR3 length equals 13 residues. With 9 bases clipped from V and 0 bases from J, the junction kept 4 bases outside the gene matches. Looked up from germline, CDR1 is SNHLY and CDR2 is FYNNEI. CDR3 residues: CARTGTMNTEAFF. As DNA, the CDR3 is TGTGCCAGGACAGGGACCATGAACACTGAAGCTTTCTTT.

J is TRBJ2-7 and V is TRBV11-2, with D perhaps TRBD2 (5 bases). This CDR3 has 16 amino acids. V dropped 5 bases and J dropped 4 bases, with 21 bases sitting between them. Germline V CDR1 and CDR2: SGHAT, FQNNGV. CDR3 protein: CASSEGLGETLYEQYF. The DNA of the CDR3 is TGTGCCAGCAGCGAAGGACTTGGGGAGACCCTTTACGAGCAGTACTTC.

This clonotype has a handful of counts. The chain joins TRBV10-3 to TRBJ1-3; 7 positions agree with TRBD1. J gave up 4 bases and V 4 bases, and 4 bases lay outside the gene matches. The CDR3 runs 14 residues. Looked up from germline, CDR1 is ENHRY and CDR2 is SYGVKD. The CDR3 DNA follows: TGTGCCATCAGTGCTACAGGGGAAGGAAACACCATATATTTT. Translated: CAISATGEGNTIYF.

This clonotype was seen only once. Just one base apart from a much larger clone, this may be a read error. V and J are TRBV7-2 and TRBJ2-5; D possibly corresponds to TRBD1 (6 bases). Trimming took off 3 bases at V and 1 base at J, with 12 bases between the two ends. This CDR3 region has 15 residues. Germline values: CDR1 SGHTA, CDR2 FQGNSA. Written as DNA, the CDR3 is TGTGCCAGCAGCTTCGACAGGACAGTCCAAGAGACCCAGTACTTC. Translating it yields CASSFDRTVQETQYF. Together with reference TRBV7-2 and TRBJ2-5, the CDR3 gives the full variable domain: GAGVSQSPSNKVTEKGKDVELRCDPISGHTALYWYRQSLGQGLEFLIYFQGNSAPDKSGLPSDRFSAERTGGSVSTLTIQRTQQEDSAVYLCASSFDRTVQETQYFGPGTRLLVL.

Concerning this clonotype: A clone one base away is much larger, so this may be a read error. Here the CDR3 omits its conserved ending phenylalanine or tryptophan, so a read error is the likely source. The chain has TRBV9 and TRBJ1-2; 7 positions agree with TRBD1. CDR1 is SGDLS, CDR2 YYNGEE, per germline. V trimming: 2 bases; J trimming: 0 bases; junction bases outside the gene matches: 10. This CDR3 is built from 17 residues. The CDR3 region has the DNA TGTGCCAGCAGCGTCTCTCTGGGACAGCCAACTAACTATGGCTACACCCTC. Its protein product is CASSVSLGQPTNYGYTL.

This rearrangement joins TRBV19 to TRBJ1-2; no firm D call. V was pared by 11 bases and J by 2 bases, with 15 bases between. The CDR3 consists of 13 residues. Germline CDR1 reads LNHDA; CDR2 reads SQIVND (reference sequence). CDR3 amino acids: CAWSVAANYGYTF. The CDR3 DNA sequence: TGTGCCTGGAGTGTAGCAGCCAACTATGGCTACACCTTC.

This clonotype was picked up many times. V usage is TRBV12-3 or TRBV12-4 and J usage is TRBJ1-5, with D uncertain. V was cut by 5 bases and J by 4 bases, with 9 bases left in between. CDR3 size: 13 residues. The CDR3, as DNA: TGTGCCAGCAGTATTGCAGAAAATCAGCCCCAGCATTTT. Encoded protein: CASSIAENQPQHF.

The chain recombines TRBV5-1 with TRBJ1-4, with D maybe TRBD1 (6 bases). This CDR3 has 15 residues. Germline V gives CDR1 SGHRS, CDR2 YFSETQ. With 7 bases removed from V and 2 bases from J, the gap between germline ends came to 15 bases. CDR3 sequence: CASRGARNTNEKLFF. DNA of the CDR3: TGCGCCAGCCGGGGGGCCCGGAACACTAATGAAAAACTGTTTTTT. Combining the CDR3 with reference TRBV5-1 and TRBJ1-4 gives the whole variable domain KAGVTQTPRYLIKTRGQQVTLSCSPISGHRSVSWYQQTPGQGLQFLFEYFSETQRNKGNFPGRFSGRQFSNSRSEMNVSTLELGDSALYLCASRGARNTNEKLFFGSGTQLSVL.

The chain couples TRBV13 to TRBJ2-7; perhaps TRBD1 as D (5 bases). V lost 6 bases, J lost 3 bases, and 18 bases lay in between. Germline values: CDR1 PRHDT, CDR2 FYEKMQ (reference sequence). The CDR3 contains 15 residues. The CDR3 DNA sequence: TGTGCCAGCAGTTTCGTCCCGGGTAGGGGCTACGAGCAGTACTTC. Encoded protein: CASSFVPGRGYEQYF.

The rearrangement uses TRBV7-9 and TRBJ2-5; D might be TRBD1 or TRBD2, each matching 6 bases. The CDR3 consists of 13 residues. CDR1 and CDR2 (germline): SEHNR, FQNEAQ (reference sequence). CDR3 loop: CATGGRHQETQYF. CDR3 in DNA: TGTGCAACCGGGGGCAGGCACCAAGAGACCCAGTACTTC.

Only a few counts were recorded for this clonotype. CDR3 in amino acids: CSVERGSSYEQYF. The CDR3 DNA is TGCAGTGTGGAAAGGGGCAGCTCCTACGAGCAGTACTTC. V gene TRBV20-1 combines with J gene TRBJ2-7; possible D gene TRBD1, 5 bases. There are 13 residues in the CDR3. Germline values: CDR1 DFQATT, CDR2 SNEGSKA (reference sequence). Trimming took 7 bases from V and 0 from J, leaving 13 bases between them.

The chain employs TRBV7-8 and TRBJ1-2, with no clear D. Trimming took 6 bases from V and 0 from J, leaving 17 bases between them. The CDR3 has 16 amino acids. From germline, CDR1 is SGHVS and CDR2 FQNEAQ. The CDR3 DNA follows: TGTGCCAGCAGATGGGGTCGACCATCCACTAACTATGGCTACACCTTC. It translates to CASRWGRPSTNYGYTF.

This clonotype was counted at least ten times. The gene calls are TRBV13 and TRBJ2-7, with 10 bases matching TRBD2. CDR1 and CDR2 (germline): PRHDT, FYEKMQ (reference sequence). With 5 bases clipped from V and 4 bases from J, the junction kept 8 bases outside the gene matches. CDR3 length equals 15 residues. CDR3 DNA: TGTGCCAGCAGCCGAAAAGCGGGAGGGATGTACGAGCAGTACTTC. It codes for CASSRKAGGMYEQYF.

The chain links TRBV10-3 to TRBJ1-1, with 7 bases identical to TRBD1. The CDR3 runs to 15 residues. With 4 bases clipped from V and 6 bases from J, the junction kept 11 bases outside the gene matches. Germline CDR1 ENHRY, CDR2 SYGVKD. The CDR3 sequence is CAISGKGQNIAEAFF. In nucleotides, the CDR3 is TGTGCCATCAGTGGTAAGGGACAGAACATCGCTGAAGCTTTCTTT.

This clonotype was picked up many times. The rearrangement uses TRBV5-4 and TRBJ1-2; D is unresolved. Looked up from germline, CDR1 is SGHNT and CDR2 is YYREEE (reference sequence). The CDR3 consists of 14 residues. Trimming shortened V by 0 bases and J by 8 bases, and 14 bases separated the two germline ends. CDR3 sequence (DNA): TGTGCCAGCAGCTTGGGACATCTTCGAGGGGGCTACACCTTC. As protein: CASSLGHLRGGYTF.